The following is a T cell receptor beta chain sequence with its context. Method: immunoSEQ multiplex PCR; TCRdb's copy keeps in-frame clones and lacks some. The sample lists some 150,000 clones; roughly 94% were seen once. V dropped 8 bases and J dropped 4; count of bases not matched to a gene: 8. Germline loops: CDR1 LNHDA, CDR2 SQIVND (reference sequence). The CDR3 sequence is 13 residues long. The record originates from a study of control samples from healthy donors and cancer patients. The chain has TRBV19 and TRBJ2-7; 7 bases are shared with TRBD2. The sequencing sample was made of PBMCs. This sequence originates from a man in his sixties with colorectal cancer. This chain's CDR3 is CASAHAGEYEQYF. Written as DNA, the CDR3 is TGTGCCAGTGCTCATGCGGGGGAGTACGAGCAGTACTTC.